This TCR beta chain was recovered during a study of shared clonotypes between healthy human individuals. Study-level results: An effect of sequencing depth on clonotype sharing among donors was expected. Naive subsets typically showed greater estimated richness than memory subsets.

In the original processing: ImmunoSEQ supplied junction-only sequences lacking quality scores, so filtering was different. This table comes from immunoSEQ multiplex PCR, and its TCRdb copy is limited to in-frame clones, with some not included. That table gives V, J and clone size, and the DNA gave D and trimming. The data hold over 1.4 million clones, with roughly 96% observed a single time. On this clone itself: Its antigen is not known.

Material for sequencing was naive CD4+ T cells sorted from blood. Sample subset: CD45RA+ positively selected. This clonotype was obtained from a young man in good health.

DNA of the CDR3: TGTGCCAGCAGACTAGCGGGAGGCATCCTCAATACGCAGTATTTT. Protein product: CASRLAGGILNTQYF. This chain links TRBV7-2 with TRBJ2-3; 12 nucleotides line up with TRBD2. CDR1 is SGHTA, CDR2 FQGNSA, per germline. The V segment lost 6 bases and the J segment 7 bases; nucleotides outside the gene matches: 8. The CDR3 contains 15 residues.